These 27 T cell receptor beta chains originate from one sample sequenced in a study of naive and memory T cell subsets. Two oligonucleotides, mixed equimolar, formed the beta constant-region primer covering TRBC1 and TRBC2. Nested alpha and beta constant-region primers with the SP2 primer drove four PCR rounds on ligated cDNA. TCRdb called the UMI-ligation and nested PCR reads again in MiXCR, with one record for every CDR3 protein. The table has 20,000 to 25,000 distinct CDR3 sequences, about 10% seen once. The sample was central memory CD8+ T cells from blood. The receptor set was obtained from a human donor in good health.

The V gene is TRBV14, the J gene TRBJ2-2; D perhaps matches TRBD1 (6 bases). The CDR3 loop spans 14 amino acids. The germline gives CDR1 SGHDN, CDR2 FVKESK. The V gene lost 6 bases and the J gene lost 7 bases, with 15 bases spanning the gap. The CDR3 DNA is TGTGCCAGCAGTGGAGACAGGCGGAACGGGGAGCTGTTTTTT. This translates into CASSGDRRNGELFF.

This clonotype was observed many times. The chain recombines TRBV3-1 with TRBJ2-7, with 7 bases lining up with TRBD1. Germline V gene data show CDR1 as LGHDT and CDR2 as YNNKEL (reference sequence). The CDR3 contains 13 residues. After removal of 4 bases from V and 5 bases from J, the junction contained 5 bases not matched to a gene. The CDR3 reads CASSPRTGDEQYF. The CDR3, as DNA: TGTGCCAGCAGCCCGCGGACAGGTGACGAGCAGTACTTC.

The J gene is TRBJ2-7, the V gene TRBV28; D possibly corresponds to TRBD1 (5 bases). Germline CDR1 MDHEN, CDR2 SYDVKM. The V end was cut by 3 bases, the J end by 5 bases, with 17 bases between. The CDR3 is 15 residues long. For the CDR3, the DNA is TGTGCCAGCAGTTTGCCCCTTGGGGCTGGGGACGAGCAGTACTTC. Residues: CASSLPLGAGDEQYF.

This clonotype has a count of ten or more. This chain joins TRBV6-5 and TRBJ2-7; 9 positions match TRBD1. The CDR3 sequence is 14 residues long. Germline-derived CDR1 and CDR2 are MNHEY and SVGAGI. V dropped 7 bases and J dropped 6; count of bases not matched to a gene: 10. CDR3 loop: CASTGQGGLIEQYF. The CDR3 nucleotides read TGTGCCAGCACGGGACAGGGAGGACTGATCGAGCAGTACTTC.

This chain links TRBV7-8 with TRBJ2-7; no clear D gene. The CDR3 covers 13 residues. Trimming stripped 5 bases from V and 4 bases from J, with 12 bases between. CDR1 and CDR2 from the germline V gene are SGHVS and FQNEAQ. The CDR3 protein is CASSLDGSYEQYF. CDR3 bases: TGTGCCAGCAGCCTGGACGGGTCTTACGAGCAGTACTTC.

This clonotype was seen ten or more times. The CDR3 loop is CASRWQGASYEQYF. CDR3 coding DNA: TGTGCCAGCAGATGGCAGGGTGCCTCCTACGAGCAGTACTTC. This chain connects TRBV28 to TRBJ2-7; tentative D call: TRBD1 (5 bases). The V and J ends lost 6 bases and 0 bases respectively, with 12 bases between them. Looked up from germline, CDR1 is MDHEN and CDR2 is SYDVKM. CDR3 length: 14 amino acids. Drawing the rest from reference TRBV28 and TRBJ2-7, the complete variable domain is DVKVTQSSRYLVKRTGEKVFLECVQDMDHENMFWYRQDPGLGLRLIYFSYDVKMKEKGDIPEGYSVSREKKERFSLILESASTNQTSMYLCASRWQGASYEQYFGPGTRLTVT.

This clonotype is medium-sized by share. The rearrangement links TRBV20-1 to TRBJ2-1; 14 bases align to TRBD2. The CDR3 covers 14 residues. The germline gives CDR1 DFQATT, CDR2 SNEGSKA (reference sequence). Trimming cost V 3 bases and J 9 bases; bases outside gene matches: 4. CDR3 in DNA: TGCAGTGCTAGGGGACTAGCGGGAGCAGGTGAGCAGTTCTTC. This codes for CSARGLAGAGEQFF.

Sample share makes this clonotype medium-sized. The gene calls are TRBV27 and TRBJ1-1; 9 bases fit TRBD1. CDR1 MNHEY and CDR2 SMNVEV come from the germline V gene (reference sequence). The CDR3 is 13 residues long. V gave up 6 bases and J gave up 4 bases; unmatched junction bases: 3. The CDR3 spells CASSHRGPTEAFF. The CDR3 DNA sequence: TGTGCCAGCAGCCACAGGGGGCCCACTGAAGCTTTCTTT.

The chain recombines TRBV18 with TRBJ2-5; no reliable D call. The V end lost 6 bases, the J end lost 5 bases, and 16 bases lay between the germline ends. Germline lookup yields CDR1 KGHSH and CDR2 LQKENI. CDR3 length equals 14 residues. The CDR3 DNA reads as TGTGCCAGCTCCCCCATGCGAAGTTGGGAGACCCAGTACTTC. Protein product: CASSPMRSWETQYF.

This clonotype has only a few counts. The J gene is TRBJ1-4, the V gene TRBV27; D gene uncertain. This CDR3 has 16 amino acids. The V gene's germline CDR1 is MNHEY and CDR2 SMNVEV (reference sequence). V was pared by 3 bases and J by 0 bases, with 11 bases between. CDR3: CASSFLPAATNEKLFF. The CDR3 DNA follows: TGTGCCAGCAGTTTCCTCCCAGCTGCAACTAATGAAAAACTGTTTTTT.

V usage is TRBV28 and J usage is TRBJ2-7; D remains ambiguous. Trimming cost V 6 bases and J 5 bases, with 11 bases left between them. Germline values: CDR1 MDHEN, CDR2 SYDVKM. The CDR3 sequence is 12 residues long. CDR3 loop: CASSPPLDEQYF. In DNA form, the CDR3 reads TGTGCCAGCAGCCCCCCGTTGGACGAGCAGTACTTC.

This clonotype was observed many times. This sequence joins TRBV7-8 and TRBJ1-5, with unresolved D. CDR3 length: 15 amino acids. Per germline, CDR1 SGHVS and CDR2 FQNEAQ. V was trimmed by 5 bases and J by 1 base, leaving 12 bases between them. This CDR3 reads CASSRTTESNQPQHF. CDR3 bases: TGTGCCAGCAGCCGAACAACGGAGAGCAATCAGCCCCAGCATTTT.

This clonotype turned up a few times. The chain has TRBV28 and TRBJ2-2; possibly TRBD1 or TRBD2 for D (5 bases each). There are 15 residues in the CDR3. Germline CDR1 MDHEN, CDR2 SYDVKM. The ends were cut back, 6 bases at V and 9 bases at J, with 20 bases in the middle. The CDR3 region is CASRLGTAIVRELFF. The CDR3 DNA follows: TGTGCCAGCAGGCTCGGGACGGCCATTGTCCGGGAGCTGTTTTTT.

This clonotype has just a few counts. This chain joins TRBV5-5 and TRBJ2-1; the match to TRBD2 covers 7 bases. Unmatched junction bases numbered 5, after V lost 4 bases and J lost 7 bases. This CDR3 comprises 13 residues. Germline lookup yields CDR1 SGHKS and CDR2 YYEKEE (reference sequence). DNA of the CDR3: TGTGCCAGCAGCGGTGCCGGGGGGAATGAGCAGTTCTTC. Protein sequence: CASSGAGGNEQFF.

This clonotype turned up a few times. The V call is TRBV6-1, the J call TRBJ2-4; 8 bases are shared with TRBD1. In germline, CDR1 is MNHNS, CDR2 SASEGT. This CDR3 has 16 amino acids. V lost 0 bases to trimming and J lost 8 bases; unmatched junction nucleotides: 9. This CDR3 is CASSEAKTGVGYIQYF. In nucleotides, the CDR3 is TGTGCCAGCAGTGAAGCGAAGACAGGGGTTGGATACATTCAGTACTTC.

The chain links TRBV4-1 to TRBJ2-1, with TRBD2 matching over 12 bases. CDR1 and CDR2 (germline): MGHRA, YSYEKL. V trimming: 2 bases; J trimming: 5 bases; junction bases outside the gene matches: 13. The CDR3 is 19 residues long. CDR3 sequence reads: CASSQRSQVSSGRDNEQFF. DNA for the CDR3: TGCGCCAGCAGCCAAAGATCCCAGGTGTCTAGCGGGAGGGACAATGAGCAGTTCTTC.

The CDR3 region is CASSTGAGDEQYF. CDR3 DNA: TGTGCCAGCTCAACAGGGGCAGGGGACGAGCAGTACTTC. The J gene is TRBJ2-7, the V gene TRBV18; TRBD1 matches at 7 bases. The CDR3 has 13 amino acids. Germline V CDR1 and CDR2: KGHSH, LQKENI. J gave up 5 bases and V 5 bases, and 6 bases lay outside the gene matches.

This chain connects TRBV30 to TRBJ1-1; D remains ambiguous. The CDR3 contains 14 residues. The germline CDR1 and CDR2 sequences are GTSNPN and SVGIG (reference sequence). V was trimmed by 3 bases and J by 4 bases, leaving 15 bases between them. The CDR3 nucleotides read TGTGCCTGGAGCCCCGGAGGAGGGCTCACTGAAGCTTTCTTT. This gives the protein CAWSPGGGLTEAFF.

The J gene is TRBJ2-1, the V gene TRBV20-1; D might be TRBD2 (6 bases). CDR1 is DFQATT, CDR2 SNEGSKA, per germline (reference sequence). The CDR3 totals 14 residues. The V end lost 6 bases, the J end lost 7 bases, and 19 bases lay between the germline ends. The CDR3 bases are TGCAGTGCCCGCGGCTCTAGCGAAAAGAATGAGCAGTTCTTC. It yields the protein CSARGSSEKNEQFF.

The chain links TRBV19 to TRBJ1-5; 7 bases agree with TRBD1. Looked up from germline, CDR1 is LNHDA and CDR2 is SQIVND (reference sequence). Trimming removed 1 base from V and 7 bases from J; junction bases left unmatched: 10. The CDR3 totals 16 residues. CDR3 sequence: CASSIGDRPSGQPQHF. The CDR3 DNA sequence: TGTGCCAGTAGTATAGGGGACAGACCCTCGGGGCAGCCCCAGCATTTT.

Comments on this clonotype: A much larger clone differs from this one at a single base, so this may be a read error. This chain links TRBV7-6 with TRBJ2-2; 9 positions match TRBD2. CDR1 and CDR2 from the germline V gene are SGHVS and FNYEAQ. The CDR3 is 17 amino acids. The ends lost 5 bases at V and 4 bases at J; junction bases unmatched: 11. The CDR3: CASSPTLPGLATGELFF. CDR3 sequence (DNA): TGTGCCAGCAGCCCAACGTTACCGGGACTAGCCACCGGGGAGCTGTTTTTT.

This CDR3 reads CASSQGSGDQETQYF. CDR3 nucleotide sequence: TGTGCCAGCAGCCAAGGGTCAGGGGATCAAGAGACCCAGTACTTC. The genes are TRBV3-1 and TRBJ2-5; a possible D gene is TRBD1 (6 bases). There are 15 residues in the CDR3. Trimming shortened V by 1 base and J by 2 bases, and 11 bases separated the two germline ends. Germline V gene lookup returns CDR1 LGHDT and CDR2 YNNKEL (reference sequence).

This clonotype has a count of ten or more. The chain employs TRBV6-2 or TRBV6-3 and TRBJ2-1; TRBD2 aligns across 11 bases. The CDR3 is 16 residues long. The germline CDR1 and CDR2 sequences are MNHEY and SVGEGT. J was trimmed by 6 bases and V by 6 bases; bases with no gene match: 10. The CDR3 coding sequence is TGTGCCAGCAGACCCATAGCGGGAGGGGAGTCCAATGAGCAGTTCTTC. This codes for CASRPIAGGESNEQFF.

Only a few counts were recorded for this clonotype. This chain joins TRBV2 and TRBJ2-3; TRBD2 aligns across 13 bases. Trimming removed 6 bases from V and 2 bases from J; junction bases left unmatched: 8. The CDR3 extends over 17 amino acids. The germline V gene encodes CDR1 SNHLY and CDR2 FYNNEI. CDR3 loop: CASRTGLAGPDTDTQYF. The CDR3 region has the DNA TGTGCCAGCAGGACGGGACTAGCGGGGCCGGACACAGATACGCAGTATTTT.

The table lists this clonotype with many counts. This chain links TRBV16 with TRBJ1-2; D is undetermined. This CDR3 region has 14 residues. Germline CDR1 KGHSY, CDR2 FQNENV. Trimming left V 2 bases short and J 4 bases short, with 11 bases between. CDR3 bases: TGTGCCAGCAGCCAAGGGAGAAACCTCTATGGCTACACCTTC. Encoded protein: CASSQGRNLYGYTF.

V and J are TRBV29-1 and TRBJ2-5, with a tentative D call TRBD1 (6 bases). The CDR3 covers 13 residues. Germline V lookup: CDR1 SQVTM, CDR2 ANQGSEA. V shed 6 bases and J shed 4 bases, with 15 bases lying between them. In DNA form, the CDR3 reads TGCAGCGTCGCCGGGACACGGGGAGAGACCCAGTACTTC. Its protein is CSVAGTRGETQYF.

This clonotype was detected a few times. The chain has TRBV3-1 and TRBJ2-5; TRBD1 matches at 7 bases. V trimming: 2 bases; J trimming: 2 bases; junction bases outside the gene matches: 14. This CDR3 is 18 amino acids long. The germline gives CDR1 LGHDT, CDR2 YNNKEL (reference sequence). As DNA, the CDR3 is TGTGCCAGCAGCCAAAGAAGAGACAGGGACATACCTCAAGAGACCCAGTACTTC. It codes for CASSQRRDRDIPQETQYF.